This T cell receptor beta chain was obtained from a study of cytomegalovirus exposure and HLA in healthy donors. In the case of this clone: No antigen is known for it.

V was pared by 6 bases and J by 3 bases, with 12 bases between. The germline CDR1 and CDR2 sequences are LNHDA and SQIVND (reference sequence). This CDR3 is 13 amino acids long. Use of 60 Vbeta and 13 Jbeta primers characterized the PCR. Clones were sequenced by immunoSEQ multiplex PCR, and TCRdb holds only the in-frame ones, with some missing. Of around 300,000 clones in the sample, just under 85% are singletons; the top ten hold more than 1.5%. Regarding the study as a whole: Presence/absence analyses assumed roughly uniform sequencing depth across donors, which may not hold. Cytomegalovirus association was listed for approximately 160 TCR beta chains. Indistinguishable V segments, including TRBV6-2 and TRBV6-3, were excluded.

This receptor was obtained from a woman in her thirties or forties in good health and CMV-seropositive. This sequence joins TRBV19 and TRBJ2-7, with a weak D call TRBD1 (5 bases). Sequenced: PBMCs. CDR3 DNA: TGTGCCAGTAGCGACAGCCAAGACTACGAGCAGTACTTC. It yields the protein CASSDSQDYEQYF.